This is a list of T cell receptor beta chains from one sample in a study of control samples from healthy donors and cancer patients. Sequencing was performed with immunoSEQ multiplex PCR; in TCRdb, only in-frame clones are kept and a portion is missing. The sample has 64,000 or so clones, 80% to 95% seen once; the top ten hold about 1.7%. The sequencing input was PBMCs. These receptors all stem from a man aged 35 to 55 with colorectal cancer. Each CDR3 is given with its conserved first and last residue. Rows give clone size only sometimes, using once, few, many, or a class for an expanded clone.

TRBV29-1,NA,TRBJ1-2,CSVERYGYTF
TRBV15,NA,TRBJ1-3,CATSRDQGIAGNTIYF
TRBV11-3,NA,TRBJ2-3,CASSLGGTGGKDTQYF
TRBV9,NA,TRBJ2-1,CASSVGRTYNEQFF
TRBV29-1,NA,TRBJ1-2,CSVEKGGIYGYTF
TRBV9,once,TRBJ2-3,CASSVGAGFSTDTQYF
TRBV19,NA,TRBJ2-2,CASSDANTGELFF
TRBV2,once,TRBJ1-1,CASRRQGAGHF
TRBV3-1/TRBV3-2,few,TRBJ1-3,CASSQADGRSGNTIYF
TRBV19,NA,TRBJ2-2,CASSIPSGVNTGELFF
TRBV2,NA,TRBJ1-5,CASVPGGGPNQPQHF
TRBV7-2,NA,TRBJ2-2,CASSPPGHSNTGELFF
TRBV6-6,NA,TRBJ1-6,CASSLDSSYNSPLHF
TRBV5-6,NA,TRBJ2-5,CASSVSIMAETQYF
TRBV7-8,NA,TRBJ2-1,CASSQGHSEQFF
TRBV3-1/TRBV3-2,few,TRBJ2-1,CASSQGLAGGNSQYNEQFF